A single sample gave rise to the 17 T cell receptor beta chains below, sequenced in a study of T-cell memory formation after mild COVID-19 (dated by TCRdb to about 2021). Library preparation used 5' RACE. The sequencer listed for this sample is Illumina NovaSeq 6000. TCRdb reanalyzed the raw reads on its own, using fastp at Q25 for trimming and MiXCR for clone calling, and kept in-frame beta chains. Merged by CDR3 protein, the rows form single entries marked with the most common genes and DNA. This sample gives about 190,000 distinct CDR3 sequences in total; approximately 20% of them show up just once. The ten largest clones represent roughly 2.3% of the sample. The sequencing sample was made of PBMCs or a T cell subset sorted from them (not recorded which). These receptors came from an adult woman who had mild COVID-19 (a few samples of this study predate the infection). The sample titles of this study are shuffled in the database, so cell type and time point are left out; the donor was told from shared clones.

This clonotype was observed a few times. The rearrangement uses TRBV20-1 and TRBJ1-2; maybe TRBD1 (6 bases). Germline V gene data show CDR1 as DFQATT and CDR2 as SNEGSKA (reference sequence). V lost 0 bases to trimming and J lost 2 bases, with 16 bases between them. The CDR3 loop spans 16 amino acids. This CDR3 reads CSARDPKKGQNYGYTF. CDR3 in DNA: TGCAGTGCTAGAGATCCGAAGAAAGGACAGAACTATGGCTACACCTTC.

There are a few counts of this clonotype. This chain uses TRBV6-5 with TRBJ2-7, with D possibly TRBD1 on 6 matching bases. The CDR3 contains 15 residues. CDR1 and CDR2 (germline): MNHEY, SVGAGI. V shed 5 bases and J shed 0 bases, with 14 bases lying between them. The CDR3 region is CASSETGISSYEQYF. Written as DNA, the CDR3 is TGTGCCAGCAGTGAGACAGGTATCAGCTCCTACGAGCAGTACTTC.

This chain links TRBV12-3 or TRBV12-4 with TRBJ2-3; TRBD1 matches at 7 bases. The CDR3 totals 14 residues. V lost 6 bases, J lost 1 base, and 4 bases stayed unmatched. The CDR3 region has the DNA TGTGCCAGCAGAATCGGGACAGGCACAGATACGCAGTATTTT. Residues: CASRIGTGTDTQYF.

This clonotype was seen only a few times. J is TRBJ2-1 and V is TRBV15; D is unclear. The germline V and J ends were trimmed by 0 bases and 9 bases, with 9 bases remaining between them. The CDR3 runs to 13 residues. Germline lookup yields CDR1 LNHNV and CDR2 YYDKDF (reference sequence). The CDR3 is CATSRDLYSEQFF. The CDR3 bases are TGTGCCACCAGCAGAGATCTGTATAGTGAGCAGTTCTTC.

This rearrangement joins TRBV4-1 to TRBJ2-7; tentatively, D is TRBD1 (6 bases). CDR1 is MGHRA, CDR2 YSYEKL, per germline. The CDR3 totals 15 residues. Trimming left V 2 bases short and J 4 bases short, with 15 bases between. The CDR3 coding sequence is TGCGCCAGCAGCCAACCGGGACAAAAAGTGTACGAGCAGTACTTC. This gives the protein CASSQPGQKVYEQYF.

This clonotype was counted at least ten times. The chain carries TRBV12-5 and TRBJ2-3; unclear D gene. CDR1 and CDR2 from the germline V gene are LGHNT and FRNRAP. With 6 bases removed from V and 1 base from J, the gap between germline ends came to 11 bases. The CDR3 consists of 14 residues. CDR3 nucleotide sequence: TGTGCTAGTGGCCCGTCCCTTCGCACAGATACGCAGTATTTT. This gives the protein CASGPSLRTDTQYF.

The CDR3 is CASSPGGRNTEAFF. CDR3 in DNA: TGTGCCAGCAGTCCAGGGGGTCGGAACACTGAAGCTTTCTTT. The rearrangement uses TRBV7-3 and TRBJ1-1; 7 bases match TRBD1. The CDR3 has 14 residues. Germline V CDR1 and CDR2: SGHTA, FQGTGA. V was clipped by 6 bases and J by 1 base; unmatched bases: 5.

The rearrangement links TRBV4-3 to TRBJ2-7, with 8 positions matching TRBD1. Losses at the gene ends were 0 bases for V and 7 bases for J; bases not matched to a gene: 11. In germline, CDR1 is LGHNA, CDR2 YSLEER. This CDR3 is 16 amino acids long. CDR3 in DNA: TGCGCCAGCAGCCAAGATCTTTCGAACAGGGGGATTGAGCAGTACTTC. Amino acid sequence: CASSQDLSNRGIEQYF.

This clonotype was counted only a few times. V gene TRBV20-1 combines with J gene TRBJ2-1; TRBD2 aligns across 8 bases. J was trimmed by 4 bases and V by 0 bases; bases with no gene match: 5. Germline CDR1 is DFQATT and CDR2 is SNEGSKA (reference sequence). This CDR3 is built from 15 residues. The CDR3 DNA reads as TGCAGTGCTAGAGATGGAGCGGGAGCGTACAATGAGCAGTTCTTC. It specifies CSARDGAGAYNEQFF.

This rearrangement joins TRBV20-1 to TRBJ1-6, with 7 bases identical to TRBD1. CDR3 size: 12 residues. Germline V gives CDR1 DFQATT, CDR2 SNEGSKA (reference sequence). J gave up 9 bases and V 5 bases, and 4 bases lay outside the gene matches. The CDR3 nucleotides are TGCAGTGCTGGGACAGCAGGTTCACCCCTCCACTTT. Its protein product is CSAGTAGSPLHF.

With regard to this clonotype: The junction differs from germline at one of its ends, possibly a read error. The V call is TRBV2, the J call TRBJ2-7, with D perhaps matching TRBD1 (7 bases). Germline assignment: CDR1 SNHLY and CDR2 FYNNEI. The CDR3 consists of 11 residues. CDR3 in DNA: TGTGCCAGCAGTACAGGGGCGCCGGGGGACTTC. Its translation is CASSTGAPGDF.

The chain uses TRBV2 and TRBJ2-6; 8 nucleotides match TRBD1. The CDR3 consists of 17 residues. With V trimmed by 6 bases and J by 0 bases, 7 bases remained unmatched. Germline CDR1 reads SNHLY; CDR2 reads FYNNEI. The CDR3 protein is CASSGQGWGSGANVLTF. The CDR3 DNA is TGTGCCAGCAGCGGACAGGGCTGGGGCTCTGGGGCCAACGTCCTGACTTTC.

The chain combines TRBV11-2 with TRBJ2-4, with 10 bases identical to TRBD1. CDR1 and CDR2 (germline): SGHAT, FQNNGV. The CDR3 totals 14 residues. V shed 5 bases, J shed 7 bases, and the junction held 5 bases outside the gene matches. The CDR3 DNA reads as TGTGCCAGCAGCCGGACAGGGGGGAGGAACATTCAGTACTTC. Translated, it gives CASSRTGGRNIQYF.

V gene TRBV7-6 combines with J gene TRBJ2-1, with TRBD1 identical over 10 bases. The CDR3 has 15 amino acids. V gave up 4 bases and J gave up 7 bases; unmatched junction bases: 7. CDR1 is SGHVS, CDR2 FNYEAQ, per germline. CDR3 protein: CASSSGTGVWNEQFF. As DNA, the CDR3 is TGTGCCAGCAGCTCCGGGACAGGGGTATGGAATGAGCAGTTCTTC.

This clonotype was picked up a small number of times. The V gene is TRBV3-1, the J gene TRBJ2-5, with 8 bases lining up with TRBD1. The germline V gene has CDR1 LGHDT and CDR2 YNNKEL (reference sequence). Losses at the gene ends were 5 bases for V and 4 bases for J; bases not matched to a gene: 6. The CDR3 totals 14 residues. The CDR3 DNA follows: TGTGCCAGCAGCGCAGGACAGGGCAGAGAGACCCAGTACTTC. Amino acid sequence: CASSAGQGRETQYF.

The V gene is TRBV2, the J gene TRBJ2-1; TRBD2 might be the D (6 bases). Germline CDR1 and CDR2: SNHLY and FYNNEI. CDR3 length: 14 residues. V was shortened by 8 bases and J by 4 bases, with 15 bases between the two germline ends. The CDR3 sequence: CASSTRGYYNEQFF. The CDR3 coding sequence is TGTGCCAGCTCAACGCGGGGTTATTACAATGAGCAGTTCTTC. The whole variable domain, filled in from reference TRBV2 and TRBJ2-1, reads EPEVTQTPSHQVTQMGQEVILRCVPISNHLYFYWYRQILGQKVEFLVSFYNNEISEKSEIFDDQFSVERPDGSNFTLKIRSTKLEDSAMYFCASSTRGYYNEQFFGPGTRLTVL.

The chain uses TRBV7-9 and TRBJ2-7; 7 bases match TRBD2. The ends lost 4 bases at V and 6 bases at J; junction bases unmatched: 15. The germline gives CDR1 SEHNR, CDR2 FQNEAQ (reference sequence). The CDR3 extends over 16 amino acids. CDR3 in amino acids: CASSSTPGQGGSEQYF. DNA for the CDR3: TGTGCCAGCAGCTCGACCCCGGGGCAGGGAGGGAGCGAGCAGTACTTC.